This T cell receptor beta chain was found in a study of blood T cell repertoires in COVID-19 (dated by TCRdb to about 2020). Background for the entire study: The collaborator samples originated in the United States, Italy and Spain and spanned the acute and convalescent phases of COVID-19. The repertoires were made available in a free public database intended to serve as a resource for research on the immune response to SARS-CoV-2. A de-identified subject ID, COVID-19 status, age in years and sex were almost always included in the sample metadata. The samples were drawn from two sources: the first 160 participants of the ongoing ImmuneRACE study, and 1,000 to 1,500 subjects contributed by 6 global collaborators. Where available, HLA class I and class II types were taken from metadata supplied by the sample provider and were not determined by assay-based typing. Deeply sampled blood TCRbeta repertoires from subjects exposed to, actively infected with, or recovered from COVID-19 were included in the dataset. The material from the prospective study consisted of cDNA or gDNA derived from T cells, B-cell-depleted T cells, or PBMCs. Results and caveats for the whole study, not just this receptor: How much clinical and demographic metadata was included differed by source and by participant, and the metadata was provided uncurated.

As concerns this clone: The antigen it binds to is not known. Per-nucleotide qualities are absent, and no much larger clonotype sits a single base away.

The collaborating institutions used their own protocols to collect whole blood in K2EDTA tubes. Collaborator samples were shipped for TCRbeta analysis as frozen whole blood, isolated PBMCs, or DNA extracted from either sample type. TCRbeta CDR3 regions were amplified from genomic DNA by means of the immunoSEQ Assay, a bias-controlled multiplex PCR. The study's own analysis went as follows. Within the assay, amplification of reference gene primers was used to estimate how many nucleated cells each sample contained. To quantify the absolute abundance of each unique TCRbeta CDR3 rearrangement, sequence reads were collapsed and filtered. For each sample, productive Simpson clonality was calculated as the square root of Simpson's diversity index across productive rearrangements. This immuneACCESS table, as held by TCRdb, lists in-frame sequences with V and J called but not all clones. Of the missing ones, under half trace to an unresolved V gene in checked studies; the others have no known cause. V and J calls and clone size are given by that table; D and trimming were obtained from the DNA. The sample table shows about 200,000 clones, and around 81% are seen once. Of the sample, 5.5% to 8.5% is held by the ten largest clones.

Inclusive of the bounding cysteine and phenylalanine, the CDR3 is 15 residues long. Only CDR3 DNA is held: 45 bases, read in frame from base 1. V drops 4 bases and J drops 5 bases, leaving 18 bases in between. CDR1 and CDR2 are read off the germline V gene as SGDLS and YYNGEE. The TCR was taken from a woman aged 70-85 years with acute or convalescent COVID-19. The sequencing input was peripheral blood. The receptor chain draws on TRBV9 and TRBJ1-1; there is no confident call for the D gene. The CDR3 protein: CASSTPGRGGTEAFF. At the DNA level, the sequence is TGTGCCAGCAGCACTCCAGGACGGGGAGGGACTGAAGCTTTCTTT.